This is a list of T cell receptor beta chains from one sample in a study of OX40 agonist ivuxolimab in advanced cancers. Data came from immunoSEQ multiplex PCR; TCRdb stores just in-frame clones and leaves some out. Here the sample spans 98,000 or so clones, roughly 95% being singletons. The material was CD4+ or CD8+ T cells sorted from blood, obtained in a trial of the OX40 agonist ivuxolimab. The receptors stem from an adult with an advanced solid tumor such as melanoma, head and neck, liver or kidney cancer. Both conserved end residues are part of each CDR3. D genes are given only for firm matches. Some rows mark clone size as missing; the rest say once, few, many or name a class of expanded clone.

V gene,J gene,D gene,clone size,CDR3 DNA,CDR3 protein
TRBV7-3,TRBJ2-1,TRBD1,.,TGTGCCAGCAGCTTAATAGGGACAGGGACGAACAATGAGCAGTTCTTC,CASSLIGTGTNNEQFF
TRBV9,TRBJ2-3,.,once,TGTGCCAGCAGTGGCGCTACGCAGTATTTT,CASSGATQYF
TRBV9,TRBJ2-7,TRBD2,.,TGTGCCAGCAGCGTAAGAAGCGGGGGGGCAGGGGAGCAGTACTTC,CASSVRSGGAGEQYF
TRBV18,TRBJ1-3,.,once,TGTGCCAGCTCAGCTTCGACAGGACCCAGCTCTGGAAACACCATATATTTT,CASSASTGPSSGNTIYF
TRBV6-5,TRBJ1-3,.,.,TGTGCCAGCAGTTACTTGAACACCATATATTTT,CASSYLNTIYF
TRBV7-2,TRBJ1-3,.,.,TGTGCCAGCAGCCCGGGGAGGGCTGGAAACACCATATATTTT,CASSPGRAGNTIYF
TRBV9,TRBJ2-3,TRBD2,.,TGTGCCAGCAGCGCATCGGGACTAGCGGGGGCTAATACGCAGTATTTT,CASSASGLAGANTQYF
TRBV28,TRBJ2-2,.,once,TGTGCCAGCAACAGGACGCCCTACACCGGGGAGCTGTTTTTT,CASNRTPYTGELFF
TRBV11-3,TRBJ2-2,TRBD2,.,TGTGCCAGCAGCTTGTCTACTATTAGGACTAGCAGAACCGGGGAGCTGTTTTTT,CASSLSTIRTSRTGELFF
TRBV7-5,TRBJ2-5,.,.,TGTGCCAGAAGCTTGGGACTAGCGGGAGGAGAGACCCAGTACTTC,CARSLGLAGGETQYF
TRBV6-5,TRBJ1-6,.,.,TGTGCCAGCAGCCTCGCACGGCCAAATAATTCACCCCTCCACTTT,CASSLARPNNSPLHF
TRBV9,TRBJ2-7,TRBD1,.,TGTGCCAGCAGCGTAGCGACAGGGGCCGCATACGAGCAGTACTTC,CASSVATGAAYEQYF
TRBV9,TRBJ2-5,.,once,TGTGCCAGCAGCGTAGTGGTAGGGAGTGAGACCCAGTACTTC,CASSVVVGSETQYF
TRBV11-2,TRBJ2-7,.,.,TGTGCCAGCAGCTCCACCGGGACGATGTCCTACGAGCAGTACTTC,CASSSTGTMSYEQYF
TRBV4-3,TRBJ1-4,.,.,TGCGCCAGCAGCCAATCAAGGACTGAAAAACTGTTTTTT,CASSQSRTEKLFF
TRBV5-1,TRBJ2-7,TRBD1,.,TGCGCCAGCAGCTTGGCCCCGGGACAGGGATCCTACGAGCAGTACTTC,CASSLAPGQGSYEQYF
TRBV11-2,TRBJ1-2,.,.,TGTGCCAGCAGCTTAGATGGGGGGGGCTTCTATGGCTACACCTTC,CASSLDGGGFYGYTF
TRBV6-5,TRBJ2-4,.,.,TGTGCCAGCAGTTCCGACTTCCAGGGGAACATTCAGTACTTC,CASSSDFQGNIQYF
TRBV7-9,TRBJ2-7,.,.,TGTGCCAGCAGCCAGGGGGAGCCGGGGGCCCACGAGCAGTACTTC,CASSQGEPGAHEQYF
TRBV12-5,TRBJ2-2,TRBD2,.,TGTGCTAGTGGTCGCTCTAGCGGGGGACTTAACACCGGGGAGCTGTTTTTT,CASGRSSGGLNTGELFF
TRBV5-4,TRBJ2-7,.,.,TGTGCCAGCAGCTCCAGGGCTATCGGCGGAAACGAGCAGTACTTC,CASSSRAIGGNEQYF
TRBV7-9,TRBJ2-4,.,.,TGTGCCAGCAGCCAGCGGGGGCAGGGGGATAAAAACATTCAGTACTTC,CASSQRGQGDKNIQYF
TRBV15,TRBJ2-2,TRBD1,.,TGTGCCACCAGCAACCGGGACAGGGCATCCGGGGAGCTGTTTTTT,CATSNRDRASGELFF
TRBV7-2,TRBJ1-2,TRBD1,.,TGTGCCAGCAGCTTAGCCGGACAGGACTACACCTTC,CASSLAGQDYTF
TRBV28,TRBJ1-5,TRBD1,.,TGTGCCAGCAGCCGAGACAGGGATCCCGATCAGCCCCAGCATTTT,CASSRDRDPDQPQHF
TRBV9,TRBJ2-5,.,.,TGTGCCAGCAGCGCTGGACAGAGACCCGTTGGGGAGACCCAGTACTTC,CASSAGQRPVGETQYF
TRBV7-3,TRBJ1-3,.,.,TGTGCCAGCGGAAGCGCGGCGAGCTCTGGAAACACCATATATTTT,CASGSAASSGNTIYF
TRBV5-1,TRBJ1-4,.,.,TGCGCCAGCAGCCCTACCAGAGCGGCGAATGAAAAACTGTTTTTT,CASSPTRAANEKLFF
TRBV13,TRBJ2-5,.,.,TGTGCCAGCAGCTTATCAGGGGAGGCAAAGACCCAGTACTTC,CASSLSGEAKTQYF
TRBV7-2,TRBJ2-5,TRBD2,.,TGTGCCAGCAGCTTCCAGCGGGGGGTTAGAGAGACCCAGTACTTC,CASSFQRGVRETQYF
TRBV30,TRBJ2-6,.,.,TGTGCCTGGAGTCACAGATTAATCTCTGGGGCCAACGTCCTGACTTTC,CAWSHRLISGANVLTF
TRBV2,TRBJ1-4,TRBD1,.,TGTGCCAGCAGCATACAGGGGATGGGTGAAAAACTGTTTTTT,CASSIQGMGEKLFF
TRBV28,TRBJ1-5,.,.,TGTGCCAGCACGGCCGGGTCTAGCAATCAGCCCCAGCATTTT,CASTAGSSNQPQHF
TRBV7-3,TRBJ1-4,.,.,TGTGCCGCCCCAGGAGGGGAGGTGAAACTGTTTTTT,CAAPGGEVKLFF
TRBV7-3,TRBJ1-6,.,.,TGTGCCAGCAGCTCTAGTCGGGTTGGGTACAATTCACCCCTCCACTTT,CASSSSRVGYNSPLHF
TRBV7-2,TRBJ2-3,.,.,TGTGCCAGCAGCTTCGGACAGATCACAGATACGCAGTATTTT,CASSFGQITDTQYF
TRBV28,TRBJ1-1,.,.,TGTGCCAGCAGTTTATCCCCGAGGGGGGCTTTCTTT,CASSLSPRGAFF
TRBV7-9,TRBJ1-4,TRBD1,.,TGTGCCAGCAGCTTACGACAGGGGGGGGAAAAACTGTTTTTT,CASSLRQGGEKLFF
TRBV28,TRBJ2-5,TRBD1,.,TGTGCCAGCAGGATTGGGGACAGCGTGTGGGAGACCCAGTACTTC,CASRIGDSVWETQYF
TRBV9,TRBJ2-7,.,.,TGTGCCAGCAGCACCCGACCAAGCGGGACAGGACCCCACGAGCAGTACTTC,CASSTRPSGTGPHEQYF
TRBV28,TRBJ2-2,.,.,TGTGCCAGCAGTTTGTCAATTTTCCCACTGGGGCGGGAGCTGTTTTTT,CASSLSIFPLGRELFF
TRBV9,TRBJ1-4,.,.,TGTGCCAGCAGCGTCGACATAACTAATGAAAAACTGTTTTTT,CASSVDITNEKLFF
TRBV5-1,TRBJ2-1,.,.,TGCGCCAGCAGCTCTGACAGGTCCTACAATGAGCAGTTCTTC,CASSSDRSYNEQFF
TRBV9,TRBJ2-1,.,.,TGTGCCAGCAGCGCTGGGGGGTCGCAGTTCTTC,CASSAGGSQFF
TRBV18,TRBJ2-2,.,.,TGTGCCAGCTCACTCGACAGACACACCGGGGAGCTGTTTTTT,CASSLDRHTGELFF
TRBV5-6,TRBJ2-7,TRBD2,.,TGTGCCAGCAGCCTACTAGCGAGCGAGCAGTACTTC,CASSLLASEQYF
TRBV11-2,TRBJ2-1,.,.,TGTGCCAGCAGCTTAGATCGAGGCGTTGAGCAGTTCTTC,CASSLDRGVEQFF
TRBV12-5,TRBJ1-2,.,.,TGTGCTACTTTTCCCCCCTCAACTATGACCTATGGCTACACCTTC,CATFPPSTMTYGYTF
TRBV25-1,TRBJ1-1,.,.,TGTGCCAGCAGTGAAAGGGGCACTGAAGCTTTCTTT,CASSERGTEAFF
TRBV10-3,TRBJ1-1,.,.,TGTGCCATCAGTGAGTCGGAGGGTTTGGGCACTGAAGCTTTCTTT,CAISESEGLGTEAFF
TRBV29-1,TRBJ1-5,.,.,TGCAGCGTGGCCTCGGACAGTAGCAATCAGCCCCAGCATTTT,CSVASDSSNQPQHF
TRBV19,TRBJ1-2,TRBD1,.,TGTGCCAGTAGTATAAGCCAGGGGGCCCGCTATGGCTACACCTTC,CASSISQGARYGYTF